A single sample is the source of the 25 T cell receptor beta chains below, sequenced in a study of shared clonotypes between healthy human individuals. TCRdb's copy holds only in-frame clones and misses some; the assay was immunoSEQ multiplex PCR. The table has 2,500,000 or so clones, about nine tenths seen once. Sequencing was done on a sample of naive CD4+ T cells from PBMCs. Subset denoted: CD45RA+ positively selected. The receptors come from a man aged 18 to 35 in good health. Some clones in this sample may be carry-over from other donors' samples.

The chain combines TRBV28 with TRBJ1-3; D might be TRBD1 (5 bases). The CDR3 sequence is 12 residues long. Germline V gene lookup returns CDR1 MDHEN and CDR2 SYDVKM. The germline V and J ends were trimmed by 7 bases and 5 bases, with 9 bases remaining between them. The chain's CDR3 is CASIAGRNTIYF. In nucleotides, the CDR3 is TGTGCCAGCATCGCGGGGCGAAACACCATATATTTT.

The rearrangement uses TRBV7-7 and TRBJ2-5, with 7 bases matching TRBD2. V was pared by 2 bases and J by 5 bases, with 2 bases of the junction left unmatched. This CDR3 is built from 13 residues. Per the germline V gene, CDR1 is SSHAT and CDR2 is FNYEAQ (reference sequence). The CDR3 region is CASSLNSGETQYF. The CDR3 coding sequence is TGTGCCAGCAGCTTAAATAGCGGGGAGACCCAGTACTTC.

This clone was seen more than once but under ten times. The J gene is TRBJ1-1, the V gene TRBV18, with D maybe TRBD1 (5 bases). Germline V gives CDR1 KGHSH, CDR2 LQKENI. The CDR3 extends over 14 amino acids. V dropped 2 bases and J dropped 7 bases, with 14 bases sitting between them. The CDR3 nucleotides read TGTGCCAGCTCACCAATCAGGGTAGTCGGTGAAGCTTTCTTT. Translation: CASSPIRVVGEAFF.

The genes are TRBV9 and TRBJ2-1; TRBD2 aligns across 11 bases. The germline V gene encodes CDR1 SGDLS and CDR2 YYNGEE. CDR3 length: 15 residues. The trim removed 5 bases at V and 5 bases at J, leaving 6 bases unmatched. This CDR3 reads CASSWGLADDNEQFF. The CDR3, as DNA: TGTGCCAGCAGTTGGGGACTAGCGGACGACAATGAGCAGTTCTTC.

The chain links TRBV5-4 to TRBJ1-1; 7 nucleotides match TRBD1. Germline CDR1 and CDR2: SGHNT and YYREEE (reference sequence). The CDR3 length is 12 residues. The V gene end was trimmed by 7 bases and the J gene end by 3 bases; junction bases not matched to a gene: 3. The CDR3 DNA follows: TGTGCCAGCCAGGGGGATGACACTGAAGCTTTCTTT. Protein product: CASQGDDTEAFF.

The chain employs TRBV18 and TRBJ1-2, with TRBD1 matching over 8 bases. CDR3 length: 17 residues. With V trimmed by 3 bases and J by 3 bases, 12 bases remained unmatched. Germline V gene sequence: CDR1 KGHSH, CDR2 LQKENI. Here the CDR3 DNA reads TGTGCCAGCTCACCTCAGGGAGGACAGGGCGCGCACTATGGCTACACCTTC. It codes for CASSPQGGQGAHYGYTF. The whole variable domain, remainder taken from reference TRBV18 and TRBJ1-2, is NAGVMQNPRHLVRRRGQEARLRCSPMKGHSHVYWYRQLPEEGLKFMVYLQKENIIDESGMPKERFSAEFPKEGPSILRIQQVVRGDSAAYFCASSPQGGQGAHYGYTFGSGTRLTVV.

CDR3 DNA: TGCGCCAGCAGTAGACTAGCGGGAAATCGAGAGACCCAGTACTTC. This codes for CASSRLAGNRETQYF. The chain couples TRBV10-1 to TRBJ2-5; TRBD2 matches at 11 bases. The CDR3 has 15 amino acids. V lost 5 bases and J lost 4; bases outside the gene matches: 6. CDR1 and CDR2 (germline): WNHNN, SYGVQD (reference sequence).

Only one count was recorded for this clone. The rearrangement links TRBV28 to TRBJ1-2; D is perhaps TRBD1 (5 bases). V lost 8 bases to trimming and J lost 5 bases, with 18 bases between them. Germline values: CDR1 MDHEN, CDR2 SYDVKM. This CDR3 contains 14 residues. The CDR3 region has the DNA TGTGCCAGCGGAAGAACGGGGGAGGTTTATGGCTACACCTTC. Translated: CASGRTGEVYGYTF.

CDR3: CAWSQLTTNEKLFF. CDR3 in DNA: TGTGCCTGGAGTCAACTTACAACTAATGAAAAACTGTTTTTT. The genes are TRBV30 and TRBJ1-4; D is unresolved. The CDR3 covers 14 residues. Trimming shortened V by 2 bases and J by 0 bases, and 7 bases separated the two germline ends. CDR1 and CDR2 (germline): GTSNPN, SVGIG (reference sequence).

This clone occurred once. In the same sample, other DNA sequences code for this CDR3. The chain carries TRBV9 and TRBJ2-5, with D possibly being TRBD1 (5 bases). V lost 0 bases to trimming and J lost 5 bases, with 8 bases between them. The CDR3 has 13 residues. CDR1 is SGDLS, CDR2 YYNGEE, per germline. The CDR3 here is CASSVEGAETQYF. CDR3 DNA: TGTGCCAGCAGCGTAGAAGGGGCGGAGACCCAGTACTTC.

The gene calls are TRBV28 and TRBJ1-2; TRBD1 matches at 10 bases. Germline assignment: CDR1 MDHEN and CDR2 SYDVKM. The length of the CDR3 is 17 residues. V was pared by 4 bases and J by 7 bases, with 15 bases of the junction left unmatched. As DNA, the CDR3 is TGTGCCAGCAGTTCCCCATTAGCCCCCGGGACAGGGGTTGGCTACACCTTC. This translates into CASSSPLAPGTGVGYTF.

The CDR3 nucleotides read TGTGCCTGGAGTCGGGCTAGCGTTGACAATGAGCAGTTCTTC. Protein sequence: CAWSRASVDNEQFF. The chain recombines TRBV30 with TRBJ2-1, with D possibly TRBD2 on 6 matching bases. CDR1 and CDR2 (germline): GTSNPN, SVGIG (reference sequence). Deletions cut 2 bases from V and 5 bases from J, with 13 bases between. CDR3 size: 14 residues. The full variable domain, with the rest looked up from reference TRBV30 and TRBJ2-1, is SQTIHQWPATLVQPVGSPLSLECTVEGTSNPNLYWYRQAAGRGLQLLFYSVGIGQISSEVPQNLSASRPQDRQFILSSKKLLLSDSGFYLCAWSRASVDNEQFFGPGTRLTVL.

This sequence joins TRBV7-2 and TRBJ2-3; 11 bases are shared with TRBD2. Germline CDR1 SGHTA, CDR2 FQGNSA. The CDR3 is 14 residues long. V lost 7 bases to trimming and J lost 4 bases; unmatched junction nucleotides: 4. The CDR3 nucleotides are TGTGCCAGCATCCTAGCGGGAGGCCCAGATACGCAGTATTTT. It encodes CASILAGGPDTQYF.

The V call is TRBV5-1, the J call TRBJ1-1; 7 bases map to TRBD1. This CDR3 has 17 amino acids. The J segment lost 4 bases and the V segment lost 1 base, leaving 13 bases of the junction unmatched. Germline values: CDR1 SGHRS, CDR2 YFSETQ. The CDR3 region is CASSLFSPRDSGTEAFF. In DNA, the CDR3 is TGCGCCAGCAGCTTGTTTTCCCCTCGGGACAGTGGCACTGAAGCTTTCTTT.

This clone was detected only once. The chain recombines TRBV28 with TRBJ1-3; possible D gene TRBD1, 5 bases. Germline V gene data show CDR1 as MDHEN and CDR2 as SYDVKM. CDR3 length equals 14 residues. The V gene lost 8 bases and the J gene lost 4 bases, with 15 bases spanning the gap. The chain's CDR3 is CASGLGTVGNTIYF. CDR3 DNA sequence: TGTGCCAGCGGGCTTGGGACCGTCGGAAACACCATATATTTT. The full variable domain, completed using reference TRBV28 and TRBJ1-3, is DVKVTQSSRYLVKRTGEKVFLECVQDMDHENMFWYRQDPGLGLRLIYFSYDVKMKEKGDIPEGYSVSREKKERFSLILESASTNQTSMYLCASGLGTVGNTIYFGEGSWLTVV.

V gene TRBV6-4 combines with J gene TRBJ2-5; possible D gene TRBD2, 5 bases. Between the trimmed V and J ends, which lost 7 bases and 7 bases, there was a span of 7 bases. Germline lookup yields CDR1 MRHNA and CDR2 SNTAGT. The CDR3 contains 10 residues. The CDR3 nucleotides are TGTGCCAGCACCGAGGGGACCCAGTACTTC. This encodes CASTEGTQYF.

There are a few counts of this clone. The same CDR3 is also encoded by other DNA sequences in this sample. This CDR3 reads CASSFSGSTDTQYF. The CDR3 nucleotides read TGTGCCAGCAGCTTTAGCGGGAGCACAGATACGCAGTATTTT. The chain employs TRBV11-3 and TRBJ2-3; 7 bases line up with TRBD2. The CDR3 covers 14 residues. V dropped 3 bases and J dropped 0; count of bases not matched to a gene: 0. Germline loops: CDR1 SGHNT, CDR2 YENEEA.

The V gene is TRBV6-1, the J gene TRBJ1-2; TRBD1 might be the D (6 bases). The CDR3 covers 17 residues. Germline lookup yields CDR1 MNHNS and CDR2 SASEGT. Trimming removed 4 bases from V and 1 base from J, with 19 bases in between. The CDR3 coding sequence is TGTGCCAGCAGTGGACGACAGGTACCAATATTTAACTATGGCTACACCTTC. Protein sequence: CASSGRQVPIFNYGYTF.

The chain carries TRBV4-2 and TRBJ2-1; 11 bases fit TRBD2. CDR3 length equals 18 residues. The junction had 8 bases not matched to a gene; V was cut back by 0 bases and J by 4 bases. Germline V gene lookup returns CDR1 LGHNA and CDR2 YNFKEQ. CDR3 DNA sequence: TGTGCCAGCAGCCAAGACGAAGGTGGGACTAGCGGTTACAATGAGCAGTTCTTC. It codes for CASSQDEGGTSGYNEQFF.

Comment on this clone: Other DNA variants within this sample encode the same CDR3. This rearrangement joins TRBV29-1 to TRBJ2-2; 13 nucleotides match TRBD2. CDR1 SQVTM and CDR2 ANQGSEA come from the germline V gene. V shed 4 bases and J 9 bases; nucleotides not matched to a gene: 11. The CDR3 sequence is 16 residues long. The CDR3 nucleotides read TGCAGCGTTGGAGGGAGACTAGCGGGAGGTTTAAGGGAGCTGTTTTTT. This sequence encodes CSVGGRLAGGLRELFF.

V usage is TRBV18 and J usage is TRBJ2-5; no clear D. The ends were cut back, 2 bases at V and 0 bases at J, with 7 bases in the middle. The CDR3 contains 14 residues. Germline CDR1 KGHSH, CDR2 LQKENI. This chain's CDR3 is CASSPVADQETQYF. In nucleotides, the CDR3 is TGTGCCAGCTCACCAGTGGCGGACCAAGAGACCCAGTACTTC.

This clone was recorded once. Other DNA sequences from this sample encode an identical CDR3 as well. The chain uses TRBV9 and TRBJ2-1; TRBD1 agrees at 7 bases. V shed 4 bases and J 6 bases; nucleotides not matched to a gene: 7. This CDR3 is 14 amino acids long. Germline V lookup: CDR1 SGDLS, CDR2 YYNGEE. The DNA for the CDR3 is TGTGCCAGCAGCCCGACAGGGACCCTCAATGAGCAGTTCTTC. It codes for CASSPTGTLNEQFF. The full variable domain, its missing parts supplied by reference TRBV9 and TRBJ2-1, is DSGVTQTPKHLITATGQRVTLRCSPRSGDLSVYWYQQSLDQGLQFLIQYYNGEERAKGNILERFSAQQFPDLHSELNLSSLELGDSALYFCASSPTGTLNEQFFGPGTRLTVL.

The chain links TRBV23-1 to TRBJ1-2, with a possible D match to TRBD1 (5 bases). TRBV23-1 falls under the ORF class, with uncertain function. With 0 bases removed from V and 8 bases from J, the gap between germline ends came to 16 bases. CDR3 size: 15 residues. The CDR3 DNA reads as TGCGCCAGCAGTCAATCGCGGGCAGGGAAAATCGGCTACACCTTC. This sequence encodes CASSQSRAGKIGYTF.

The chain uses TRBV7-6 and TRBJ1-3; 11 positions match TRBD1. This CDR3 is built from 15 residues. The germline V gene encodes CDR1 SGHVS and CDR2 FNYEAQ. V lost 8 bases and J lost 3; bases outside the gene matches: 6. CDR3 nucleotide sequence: TGTGCCAGCGCGGGGGACAGGGGGTTTGGAAACACCATATATTTT. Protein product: CASAGDRGFGNTIYF.

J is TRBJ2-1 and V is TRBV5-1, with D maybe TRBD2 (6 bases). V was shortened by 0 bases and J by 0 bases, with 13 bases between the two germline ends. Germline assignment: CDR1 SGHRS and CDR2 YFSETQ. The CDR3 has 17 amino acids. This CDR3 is CASSLGSGPSSYNEQFF. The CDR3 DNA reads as TGCGCCAGCAGCTTGGGTAGCGGCCCCTCCTCCTACAATGAGCAGTTCTTC.